This is a list of T cell receptor beta chains from one sample in a study of CD8+CD57+ T cells in acquired aplastic anemia. One entry per CDR3 protein, called by TCRdb with MiXCR from the reads. The table lists around 170,000 distinct CDR3 sequences, 63% of them singletons. Material for sequencing was sorted CD4+, CD8+, or CD8+CD57+ T cells (not recorded which) from PBMCs. These receptors were collected from a human donor in good health. Both conserved end residues are trimmed from each CDR3.

v_gene,j_gene,CDR3aa
TRBV7-9,TRBJ2-1,ASSLAVAGDYNEQF
TRBV7-7,TRBJ2-1,ASSPIILGLGAQEQF
TRBV20-1,TRBJ2-3,SALTSGYTDTQY
TRBV7-9,TRBJ2-3,ASSVQGSSTDTQY
TRBV7-6,TRBJ1-2,ASSLVGGSRGYT
TRBV6-1,TRBJ1-1,ASSELGVNTEAF
TRBV19,TRBJ1-1,ARQLDRVAGNTEAF
TRBV9,TRBJ2-3,ASSVDLAGMSTDTQY
TRBV24-1,TRBJ2-2,ATSGGPRTGELF
TRBV29-1,TRBJ2-1,SVEERYEQF
TRBV2,TRBJ2-7,ASSFSRGGEQY
TRBV12-3/TRBV12-4,TRBJ2-3,ASSEVKGFYTQY